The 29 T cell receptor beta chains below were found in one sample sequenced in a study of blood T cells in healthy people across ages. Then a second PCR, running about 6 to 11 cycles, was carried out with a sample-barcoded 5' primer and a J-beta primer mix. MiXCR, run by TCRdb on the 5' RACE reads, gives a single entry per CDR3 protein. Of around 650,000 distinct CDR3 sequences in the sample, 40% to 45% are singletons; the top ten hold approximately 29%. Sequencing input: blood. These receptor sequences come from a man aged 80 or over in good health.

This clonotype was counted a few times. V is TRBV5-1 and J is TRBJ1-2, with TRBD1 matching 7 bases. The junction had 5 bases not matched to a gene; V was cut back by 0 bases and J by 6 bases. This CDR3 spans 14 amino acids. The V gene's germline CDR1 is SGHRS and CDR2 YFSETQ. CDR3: CASSLGFDRDGYTF. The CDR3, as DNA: TGCGCCAGCAGCTTGGGCTTTGACAGGGATGGCTACACCTTC.

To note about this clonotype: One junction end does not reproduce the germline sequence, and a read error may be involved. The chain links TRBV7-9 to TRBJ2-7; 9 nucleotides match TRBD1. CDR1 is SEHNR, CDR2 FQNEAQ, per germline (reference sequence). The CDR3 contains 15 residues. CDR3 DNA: TGTGTCAGCAGCTTAGGGGGGACAGGGAATCACGAGCAGTACTTC. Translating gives CVSSLGGTGNHEQYF.

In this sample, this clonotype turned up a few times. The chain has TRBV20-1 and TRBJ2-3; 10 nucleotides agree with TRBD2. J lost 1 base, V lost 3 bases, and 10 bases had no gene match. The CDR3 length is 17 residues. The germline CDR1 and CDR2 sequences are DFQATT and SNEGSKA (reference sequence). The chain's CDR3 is CSASALLAGGGTDTQYF. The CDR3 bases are TGCAGTGCTAGTGCCCTTTTAGCGGGAGGAGGCACAGATACGCAGTATTTT.

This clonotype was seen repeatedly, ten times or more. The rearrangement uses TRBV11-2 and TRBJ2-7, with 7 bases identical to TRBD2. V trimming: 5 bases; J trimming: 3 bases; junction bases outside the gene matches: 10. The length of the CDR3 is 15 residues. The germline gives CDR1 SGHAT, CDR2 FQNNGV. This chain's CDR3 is CASSPGLAGSYEQYF. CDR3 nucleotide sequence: TGTGCCAGCAGCCCAGGGTTAGCGGGTAGCTACGAGCAGTACTTC.

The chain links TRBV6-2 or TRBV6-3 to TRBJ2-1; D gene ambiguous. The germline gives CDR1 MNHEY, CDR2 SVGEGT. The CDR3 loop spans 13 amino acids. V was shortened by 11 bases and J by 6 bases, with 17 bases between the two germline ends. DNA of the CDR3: TGTGCCTGCTTTGATTGGGCCATCAATGAGCAGTTCTTC. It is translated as CACFDWAINEQFF.

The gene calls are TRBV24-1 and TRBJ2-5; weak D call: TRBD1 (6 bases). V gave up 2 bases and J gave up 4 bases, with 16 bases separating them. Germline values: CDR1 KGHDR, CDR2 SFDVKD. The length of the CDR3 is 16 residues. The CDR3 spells CATSDSVDRTGETQYF. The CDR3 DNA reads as TGTGCCACCAGTGATTCGGTCGACAGGACGGGAGAGACCCAGTACTTC.

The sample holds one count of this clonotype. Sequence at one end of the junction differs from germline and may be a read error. In nucleotides, the CDR3 is TGCGCCAACAGCTTGGATACAGCAAGCCAGACCCAGTACTTC. Translation gives CANSLDTASQTQYF. J is TRBJ2-5 and V is TRBV5-1, with no clear D. This CDR3 is built from 14 residues. Germline V gives CDR1 SGHRS, CDR2 YFSETQ.

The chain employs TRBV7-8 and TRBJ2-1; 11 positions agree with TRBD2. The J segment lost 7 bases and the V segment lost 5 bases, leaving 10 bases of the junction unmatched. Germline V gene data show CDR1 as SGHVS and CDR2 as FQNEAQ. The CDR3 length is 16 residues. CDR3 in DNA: TGTGCCAGCAGCACCGATAGCGGGGGGGCGGGGAATGAGCAGTTCTTC. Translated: CASSTDSGGAGNEQFF. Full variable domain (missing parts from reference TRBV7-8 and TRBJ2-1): GAGVSQSPRYKVAKRGQDVALRCDPISGHVSLFWYQQALGQGPEFLTYFQNEAQLDKSGLPSDRFFAERPEGSVSTLKIQRTQQEDSAVYLCASSTDSGGAGNEQFFGPGTRLTVL.

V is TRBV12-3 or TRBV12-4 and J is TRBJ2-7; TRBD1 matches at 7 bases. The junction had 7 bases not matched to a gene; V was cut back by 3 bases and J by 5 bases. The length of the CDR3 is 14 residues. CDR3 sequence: CASSFRQGFNEQYF. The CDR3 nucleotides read TGTGCCAGCAGTTTTCGACAGGGTTTCAACGAGCAGTACTTC.

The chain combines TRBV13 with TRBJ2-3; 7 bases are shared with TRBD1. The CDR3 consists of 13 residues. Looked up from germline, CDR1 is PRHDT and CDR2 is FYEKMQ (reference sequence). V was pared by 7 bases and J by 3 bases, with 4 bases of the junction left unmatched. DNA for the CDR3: TGTGCCAGCATCAACAGGGGTACAGATACGCAGTATTTT. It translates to CASINRGTDTQYF.

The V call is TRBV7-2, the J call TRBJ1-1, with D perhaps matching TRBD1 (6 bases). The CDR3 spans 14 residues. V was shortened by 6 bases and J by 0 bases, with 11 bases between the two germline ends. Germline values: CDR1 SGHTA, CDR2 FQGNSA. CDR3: CASRVDSLNTEAFF. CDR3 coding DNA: TGTGCCAGCAGGGTGGACAGTTTGAACACTGAAGCTTTCTTT.

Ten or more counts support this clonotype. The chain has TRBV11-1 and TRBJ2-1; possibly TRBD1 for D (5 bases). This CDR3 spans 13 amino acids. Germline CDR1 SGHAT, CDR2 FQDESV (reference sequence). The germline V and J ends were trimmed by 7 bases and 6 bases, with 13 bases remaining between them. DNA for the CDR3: TGTGCCAGCACCCCAATGGGGCTCAATGAGCAGTTCTTC. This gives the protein CASTPMGLNEQFF. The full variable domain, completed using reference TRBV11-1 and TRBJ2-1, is EAEVAQSPRYKITEKSQAVAFWCDPISGHATLYWYRQILGQGPELLVQFQDESVVDDSQLPKDRFSAERLKGVDSTLKIQPAELGDSAMYLCASTPMGLNEQFFGPGTRLTVL.

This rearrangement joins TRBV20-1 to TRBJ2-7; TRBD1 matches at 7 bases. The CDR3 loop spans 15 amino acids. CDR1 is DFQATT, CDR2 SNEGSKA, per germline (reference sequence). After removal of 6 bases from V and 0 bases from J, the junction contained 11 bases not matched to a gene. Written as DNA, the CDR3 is TGCAGTGCCACACCTCCGGGACAGAGCTCCTACGAGCAGTACTTC. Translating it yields CSATPPGQSSYEQYF.

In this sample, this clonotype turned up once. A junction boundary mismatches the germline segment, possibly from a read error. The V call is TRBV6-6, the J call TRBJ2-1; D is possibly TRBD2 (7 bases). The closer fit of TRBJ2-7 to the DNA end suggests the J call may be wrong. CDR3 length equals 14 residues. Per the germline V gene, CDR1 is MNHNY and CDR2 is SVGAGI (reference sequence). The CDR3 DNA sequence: TGTACCAGCAGCTATCGGGGGGCATACAATGAGCAGTACTTC. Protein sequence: CTSSYRGAYNEQYF.

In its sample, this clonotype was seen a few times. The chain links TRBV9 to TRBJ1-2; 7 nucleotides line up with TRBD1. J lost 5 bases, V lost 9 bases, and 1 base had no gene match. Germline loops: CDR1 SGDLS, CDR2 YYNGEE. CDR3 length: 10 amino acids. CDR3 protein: CANRGYGYTF. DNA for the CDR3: TGTGCCAACAGGGGATATGGCTACACCTTC. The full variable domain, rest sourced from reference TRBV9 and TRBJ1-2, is DSGVTQTPKHLITATGQRVTLRCSPRSGDLSVYWYQQSLDQGLQFLIQYYNGEERAKGNILERFSAQQFPDLHSELNLSSLELGDSALYFCANRGYGYTFGSGTRLTVV.

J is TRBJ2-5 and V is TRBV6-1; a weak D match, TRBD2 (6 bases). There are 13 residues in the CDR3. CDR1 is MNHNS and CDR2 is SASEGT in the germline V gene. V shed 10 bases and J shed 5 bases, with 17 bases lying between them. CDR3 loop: CATAVGGRETQYF. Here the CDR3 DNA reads TGTGCCACCGCTGTGGGGGGTCGGGAGACCCAGTACTTC.

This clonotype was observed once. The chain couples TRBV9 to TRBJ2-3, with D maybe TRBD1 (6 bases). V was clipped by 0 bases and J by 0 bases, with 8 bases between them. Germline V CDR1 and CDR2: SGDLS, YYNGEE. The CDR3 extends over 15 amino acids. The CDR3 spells CASSVVGASTDTQYF. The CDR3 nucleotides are TGTGCCAGCAGCGTAGTGGGGGCTAGCACAGATACGCAGTATTTT.

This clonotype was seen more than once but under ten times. The CDR3 sequence is CASSLGTGNEQFF. CDR3 sequence (DNA): TGTGCCAGCAGTTTAGGGACGGGCAATGAGCAGTTCTTC. The rearrangement joins TRBV28 to TRBJ2-1; the D gene could be TRBD1 or TRBD2 (5 bases each). Between the trimmed V and J ends, which lost 2 bases and 6 bases, there was a span of 8 bases. Germline CDR1 is MDHEN and CDR2 is SYDVKM. There are 13 residues in the CDR3.

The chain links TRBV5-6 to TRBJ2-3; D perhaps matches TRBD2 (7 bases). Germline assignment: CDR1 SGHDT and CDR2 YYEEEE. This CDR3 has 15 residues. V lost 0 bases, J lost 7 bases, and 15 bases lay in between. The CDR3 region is CASSLDGGGGNTQYF. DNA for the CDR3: TGTGCCAGCAGCTTGGATGGAGGGGGGGGAAATACGCAGTATTTT.

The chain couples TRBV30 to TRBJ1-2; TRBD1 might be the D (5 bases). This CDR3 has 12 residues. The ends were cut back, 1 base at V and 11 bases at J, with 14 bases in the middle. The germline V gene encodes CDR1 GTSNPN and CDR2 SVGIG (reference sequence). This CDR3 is CAWSESDTLYTF. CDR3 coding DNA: TGTGCCTGGAGTGAGTCGGACACCTTGTACACCTTC.

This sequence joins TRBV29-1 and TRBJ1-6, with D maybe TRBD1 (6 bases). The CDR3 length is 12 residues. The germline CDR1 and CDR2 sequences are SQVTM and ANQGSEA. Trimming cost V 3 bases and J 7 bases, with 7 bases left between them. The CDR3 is CSVEGANSPLHF. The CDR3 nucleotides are TGCAGCGTTGAGGGGGCGAATTCACCCCTCCACTTT. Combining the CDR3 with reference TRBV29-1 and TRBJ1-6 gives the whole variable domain SAVISQKPSRDICQRGTSLTIQCQVDSQVTMMFWYRQQPGQSLTLIATANQGSEATYESGFVIDKFPISRPNLTFSTLTVSNMSPEDSSIYLCSVEGANSPLHFGNGTRLTVT.

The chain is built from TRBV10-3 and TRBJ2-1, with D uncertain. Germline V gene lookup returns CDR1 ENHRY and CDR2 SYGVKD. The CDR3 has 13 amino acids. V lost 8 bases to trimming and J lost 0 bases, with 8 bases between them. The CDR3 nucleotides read TGTGCCATCGCCGAGGTCTCCTACAATGAGCAGTTCTTC. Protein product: CAIAEVSYNEQFF.

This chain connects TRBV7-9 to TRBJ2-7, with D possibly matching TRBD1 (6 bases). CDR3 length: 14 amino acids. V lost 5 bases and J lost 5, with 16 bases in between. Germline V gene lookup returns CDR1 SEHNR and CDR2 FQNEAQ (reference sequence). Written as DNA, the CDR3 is TGTGCCAGCAGCCAGGACAGTCGTATCCACGAGCAGTACTTC. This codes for CASSQDSRIHEQYF.

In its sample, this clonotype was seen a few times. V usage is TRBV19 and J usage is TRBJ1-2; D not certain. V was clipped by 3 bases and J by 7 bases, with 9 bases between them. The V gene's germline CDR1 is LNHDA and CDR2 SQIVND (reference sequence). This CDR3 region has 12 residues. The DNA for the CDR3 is TGTGCCAGTAGTATTCGTGGGTCTGGCTACACCTTC. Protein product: CASSIRGSGYTF. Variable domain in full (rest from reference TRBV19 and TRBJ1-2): DGGITQSPKYLFRKEGQNVTLSCEQNLNHDAMYWYRQDPGQGLRLIYYSQIVNDFQKGDIAEGYSVSREKKESFPLTVTSAQKNPTAFYLCASSIRGSGYTFGSGTRLTVV.

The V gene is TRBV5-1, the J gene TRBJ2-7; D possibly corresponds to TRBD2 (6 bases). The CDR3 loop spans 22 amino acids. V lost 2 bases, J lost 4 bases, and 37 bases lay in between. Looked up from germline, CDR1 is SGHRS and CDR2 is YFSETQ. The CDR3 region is CASSFFSATTGRIRTLFYEQYF. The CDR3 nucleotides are TGCGCCAGCAGCTTTTTCTCTGCCACCACTGGGAGGATCCGAACGTTATTTTACGAGCAGTACTTC.

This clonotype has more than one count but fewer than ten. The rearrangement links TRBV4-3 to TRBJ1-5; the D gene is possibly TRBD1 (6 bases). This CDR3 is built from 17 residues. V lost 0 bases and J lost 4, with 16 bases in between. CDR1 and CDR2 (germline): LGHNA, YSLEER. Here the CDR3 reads CASSQDPAGATNQPQHF. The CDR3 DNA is TGCGCCAGCAGCCAAGATCCGGCAGGGGCCACTAATCAGCCCCAGCATTTT.

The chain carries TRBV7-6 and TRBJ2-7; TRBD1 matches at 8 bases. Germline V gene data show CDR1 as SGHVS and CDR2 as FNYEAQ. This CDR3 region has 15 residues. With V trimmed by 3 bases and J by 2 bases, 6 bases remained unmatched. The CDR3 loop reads CASSFSGTGPYEQYF. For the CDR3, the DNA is TGTGCCAGCAGCTTCTCCGGGACAGGACCCTACGAGCAGTACTTC.

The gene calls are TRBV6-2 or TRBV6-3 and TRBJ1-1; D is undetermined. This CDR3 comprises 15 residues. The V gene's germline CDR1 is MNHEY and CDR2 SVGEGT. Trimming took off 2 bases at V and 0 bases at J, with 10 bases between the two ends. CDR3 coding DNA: TGTGCCAGCAGTTACGATTTAATCATGAACACTGAAGCTTTCTTT. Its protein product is CASSYDLIMNTEAFF.

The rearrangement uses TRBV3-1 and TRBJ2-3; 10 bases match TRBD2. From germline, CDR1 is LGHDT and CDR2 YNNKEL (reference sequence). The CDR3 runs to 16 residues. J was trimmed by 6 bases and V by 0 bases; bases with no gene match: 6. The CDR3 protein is CASSQDGGTSADTQYF. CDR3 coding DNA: TGTGCCAGCAGCCAAGATGGGGGGACTAGCGCCGATACGCAGTATTTT.